Listed below are T cell receptor beta chains from one sample, sequenced in a study of OX40 agonist ivuxolimab in advanced cancers. Profiling relied on immunoSEQ multiplex PCR, and the TCRdb table lists in-frame clones only, not all of them. Among 30,000 to 35,000 clones listed, approximately 89% were seen once. The material was CD4+ or CD8+ T cells sorted from blood, obtained in a trial of the OX40 agonist ivuxolimab. These receptors all come from an adult with an advanced solid tumor such as melanoma, head and neck, liver or kidney cancer. The CDR3 runs from the conserved cysteine through the conserved F or W. D genes are given only for firm matches. Size values are once, few and many counts, or a class for expanded clones, and some rows have none.

j_call cdr3_length v_call d_call clone_size cdr3_aa cdr3_nt
TRBJ2-7 11 TRBV6-1 - - CASSISYEQYF TGTGCCAGCAGTATTTCGTACGAGCAGTACTTC
TRBJ1-1 15 TRBV19 TRBD1 - CASSISGRGHTEAFF TGTGCCAGTAGTATAAGCGGCAGGGGGCACACTGAAGCTTTCTTT
TRBJ2-7 16 TRBV28 TRBD1 once CASSPGQGLPLYGQYF TGTGCCAGCAGCCCGGGACAGGGGCTCCCTTTGTATGGGCAGTACTTC
TRBJ1-2 15 TRBV5-1 TRBD1 - CASSLEGQGLNGYTF TGCGCCAGCAGCTTGGAGGGACAGGGGCTGAATGGCTACACCTTC
TRBJ2-7 14 TRBV27 - - CASSLGGATYEQYF TGTGCCAGCAGTTTAGGCGGAGCCACCTACGAGCAGTACTTC
TRBJ2-1 13 TRBV5-6 TRBD1 - CASNRGSYNEQFF TGTGCCAGTAACAGGGGGAGCTACAATGAGCAGTTCTTC
TRBJ2-7 15 TRBV19 - - CASSTGPGTGYEQYF TGTGCCAGTAGTACGGGACCTGGGACGGGGTACGAGCAGTACTTC
TRBJ2-7 13 TRBV27 - - CASSQGIAYEQYF TGTGCCAGCAGTCAGGGGATTGCCTACGAGCAGTACTTC
TRBJ2-1 17 TRBV10-3 TRBD2 - CAISEGMGTSSYNEQFF TGTGCCATCAGTGAGGGAATGGGGACTAGCAGTTACAATGAGCAGTTCTTC
TRBJ1-1 11 TRBV4-1 - - CASSVGSEAFF TGCGCCAGCAGCGTGGGGTCTGAAGCTTTCTTT
TRBJ1-1 13 TRBV6-1 - - CASSEGSDPEAFF TGTGCCAGCAGTGAAGGTTCGGATCCTGAAGCTTTCTTT
TRBJ1-2 12 TRBV5-1 - once CASSLAGEGYTF TGCGCCAGCAGCTTGGCCGGGGAGGGCTACACCTTC
TRBJ2-1 19 TRBV7-8 TRBD2 - CASSFGALAGGNSYNEQFF TGTGCCAGCAGCTTCGGCGCTTTAGCGGGGGGGAACTCCTACAATGAGCAGTTCTTC
TRBJ2-7 16 TRBV7-9 TRBD1 - CASSPQGVGRSYEQYF TGTGCCAGCAGCCCCCAGGGGGTGGGCAGGAGCTACGAGCAGTACTTC
TRBJ1-4 15 TRBV28 TRBD1 - CASSFPGQGVEKLFF TGTGCCAGCAGTTTTCCGGGACAGGGGGTTGAAAAACTGTTTTTT
TRBJ2-1 15 TRBV5-1 TRBD2 - CASSLVSSGDIEQFF TGCGCCAGCAGCTTGGTATCTAGCGGGGACATTGAGCAGTTCTTC
TRBJ2-2 14 TRBV7-9 - - CASSLGVQAGELFF TGTGCCAGCAGCTTAGGTGTCCAGGCCGGGGAGCTGTTTTTT
TRBJ2-5 18 TRBV9 TRBD1 - CASSARTGGALGQETQYF TGTGCCAGCAGCGCGAGGACAGGGGGCGCGTTGGGGCAAGAGACCCAGTACTTC
TRBJ2-2 17 TRBV11-2 TRBD2 - CASSFAGLAGDTGELFF TGTGCCAGCAGCTTCGCCGGGCTAGCGGGGGACACCGGGGAGCTGTTTTTT
TRBJ1-1 11 TRBV19 - - CASTTGMLAFF TGTGCCAGTACCACAGGGATGCTTGCTTTCTTT
TRBJ2-1 15 TRBV4-2 - - CASSNSSGQYNEQFF TGTGCCAGCAGCAATAGTAGCGGACAATACAATGAGCAGTTCTTC
TRBJ1-1 13 TRBV28 - medium-sized CASRYEGYTEAFF TGTGCCAGCAGGTACGAGGGGTACACTGAAGCTTTCTTT
TRBJ1-1 15 TRBV19 - - CASSISGGFNTEAFF TGTGCCAGTAGTATATCGGGGGGATTTAACACTGAAGCTTTCTTT
TRBJ1-2 15 TRBV11-1 - - CASSLGQLNNHGYTF TGTGCCAGCAGCTTAGGTCAGCTCAATAACCATGGCTACACCTTC
TRBJ2-3 16 TRBV5-1 TRBD2 - CASSLAGTSRTDTQYF TGCGCCAGCAGCTTGGCCGGGACTAGCAGAACAGATACGCAGTATTTT
TRBJ2-1 15 TRBV27 TRBD1 - CASNADRGVYNEQFF TGTGCCAGCAATGCAGACAGGGGGGTTTACAATGAGCAGTTCTTC
TRBJ2-1 13 TRBV6-5 - - CASSYSILGEQFF TGTGCCAGCAGTTACTCGATTTTGGGTGAGCAGTTCTTC
TRBJ1-4 15 TRBV27 - - CASTHSGTIGEKLFF TGTGCCAGCACCCACTCCGGGACGATAGGAGAAAAACTGTTTTTT
TRBJ2-7 11 TRBV7-9 - few CASSLNYEQYF TGTGCCAGCAGCTTAAACTACGAGCAGTACTTC
TRBJ1-1 14 TRBV27 TRBD1 - CASRLQGTNTEAFF TGTGCCAGCAGATTACAGGGGACAAACACTGAAGCTTTCTTT
TRBJ2-7 12 TRBV11-2 - - CASSLSAYEQYF TGTGCCAGCAGCTTGTCCGCCTACGAGCAGTACTTC
TRBJ2-5 11 TRBV6-6 - - CASTLGETQYF TGTGCCAGCACTTTGGGGGAGACCCAGTACTTC
TRBJ1-4 13 TRBV19 - - CASGAGTNEKLFF TGTGCCAGCGGGGCGGGCACTAATGAAAAACTGTTTTTT
TRBJ2-1 16 TRBV5-1 TRBD1 - CASSLAGQGSYNEQFF TGCGCCAGCAGCTTGGCGGGACAGGGCTCCTACAATGAGCAGTTCTTC
TRBJ2-7 14 TRBV19 TRBD1 medium-sized CASSIGQGSLEQYF TGTGCCAGTAGTATTGGACAGGGGTCTCTCGAGCAGTACTTC
TRBJ2-7 15 TRBV19 TRBD1 - CASSIGDRGINEQYF TGTGCCAGTAGTATAGGAGACAGGGGGATTAACGAGCAGTACTTC
TRBJ2-5 14 TRBV10-3 TRBD1 - CAISTDRAQETQYF TGTGCCATCAGTACTGACAGGGCTCAAGAGACCCAGTACTTC
TRBJ2-2 14 TRBV13 - - CASSPGTNTGELFF TGTGCCAGCAGCCCCGGGACCAACACCGGGGAGCTGTTTTTT
TRBJ2-5 15 TRBV11-2 TRBD2 - CASSHLAGGAETQYF TGTGCCAGCAGCCATCTAGCGGGAGGCGCGGAGACCCAGTACTTC
TRBJ1-5 14 TRBV6-5 - - CASSPDRPNQPQHF TGTGCCAGCAGTCCTGACAGACCCAATCAGCCCCAGCATTTT
TRBJ2-7 16 TRBV9 TRBD2 - CASSARLAAGSYEQYF TGTGCCAGCAGCGCCCGACTAGCAGCGGGTTCCTACGAGCAGTACTTC
TRBJ2-3 13 TRBV2 - once CASSGDSTDTQYF TGTGCCAGCAGTGGGGACAGCACAGATACGCAGTATTTT
TRBJ2-7 15 TRBV6-5 - once CASSPGAGQFYEQYF TGTGCCAGCAGCCCCGGAGCGGGACAATTCTACGAGCAGTACTTC
TRBJ2-1 16 TRBV27 - - CASSFSGRAYLNEQFF TGTGCCAGCAGCTTCTCGGGGAGAGCCTACCTCAATGAGCAGTTCTTC
TRBJ2-5 15 TRBV7-8 TRBD2 - CASSSRTSSVETQYF TGTGCCAGCAGCTCGAGGACTAGCTCGGTAGAGACCCAGTACTTC
TRBJ1-2 17 TRBV5-1 TRBD1 - CASSPRGGTGAIYGYTF TGCGCCAGCAGCCCAAGGGGCGGGACAGGAGCCATCTATGGCTACACCTTC
TRBJ1-1 15 TRBV9 - once CASSMRTSSSGKAFF TGTGCCAGCAGCATGCGGACCTCCTCGTCTGGGAAAGCTTTCTTT
TRBJ2-3 15 TRBV28 - once CASSLVGRDTDTQYF TGTGCCAGCAGTTTAGTCGGCAGGGACACAGATACGCAGTATTTT
TRBJ1-4 15 TRBV15 - - CATSRDRPSGEKLFF TGTGCCACCAGCAGAGATCGGCCCAGTGGGGAAAAACTGTTTTTT
TRBJ1-2 15 TRBV18 TRBD1 - CASSPPGQVYYGYTF TGTGCCAGCTCACCTCCGGGACAGGTATACTATGGCTACACCTTC
TRBJ2-7 15 TRBV2 - - CASSLWGSSSYEQYF TGTGCCAGCAGCCTATGGGGCTCGAGTTCCTACGAGCAGTACTTC
TRBJ1-2 12 TRBV14 - - CASSLRDYGYTF TGTGCCAGCAGTCTACGGGACTATGGCTACACCTTC
TRBJ1-1 14 TRBV9 - - CASSPVRASSEAFF TGTGCCAGCAGCCCCGTCAGGGCGAGCAGTGAAGCTTTCTTT
TRBJ2-1 17 TRBV4-1 TRBD2 - CASSQAPGLAGNNEQFF TGCGCCAGCAGCCAAGCTCCGGGACTAGCGGGAAACAATGAGCAGTTCTTC
TRBJ1-2 15 TRBV7-9 TRBD1 - CASSQGTGFRYGYTF TGTGCCAGCAGCCAGGGGACAGGGTTTCGATATGGCTACACCTTC
TRBJ2-3 13 TRBV27 - - CASSPMADHTQYF TGTGCCAGCAGTCCTATGGCCGATCATACGCAGTATTTT
TRBJ1-1 15 TRBV6-5 TRBD1 - CASSYGQGENTEAFF TGTGCCAGCAGTTACGGACAGGGGGAGAACACTGAAGCTTTCTTT
TRBJ1-5 14 TRBV19 - - CAIGSGGSNQPQHF TGTGCTATCGGGTCGGGGGGGAGCAATCAGCCCCAGCATTTT
TRBJ1-2 15 TRBV5-1 TRBD1 - CASSWDRAHAYGYTF TGCGCCAGCAGTTGGGACAGGGCACACGCCTATGGCTACACCTTC